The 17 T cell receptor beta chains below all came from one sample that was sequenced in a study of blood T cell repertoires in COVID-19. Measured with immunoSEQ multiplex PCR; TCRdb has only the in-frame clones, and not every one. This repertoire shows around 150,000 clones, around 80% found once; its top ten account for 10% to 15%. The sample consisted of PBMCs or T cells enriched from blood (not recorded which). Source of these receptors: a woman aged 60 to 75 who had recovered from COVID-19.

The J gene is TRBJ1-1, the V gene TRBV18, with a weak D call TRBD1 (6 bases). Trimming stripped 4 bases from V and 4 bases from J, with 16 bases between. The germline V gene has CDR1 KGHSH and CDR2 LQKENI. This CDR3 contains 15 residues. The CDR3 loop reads CASSRNPGTLTEAFF. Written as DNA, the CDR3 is TGTGCCAGCTCACGAAACCCCGGGACACTCACTGAAGCTTTCTTT.

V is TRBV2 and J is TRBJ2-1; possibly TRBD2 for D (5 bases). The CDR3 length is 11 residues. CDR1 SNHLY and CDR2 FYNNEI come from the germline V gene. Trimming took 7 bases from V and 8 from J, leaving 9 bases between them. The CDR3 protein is CASKAEDEQFF. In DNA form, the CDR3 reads TGTGCCAGCAAAGCGGAGGATGAGCAGTTCTTC.

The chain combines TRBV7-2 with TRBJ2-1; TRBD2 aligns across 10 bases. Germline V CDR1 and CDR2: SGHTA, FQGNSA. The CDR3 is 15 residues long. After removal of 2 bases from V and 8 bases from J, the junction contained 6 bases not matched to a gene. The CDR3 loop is CASSLYTSGNYEQFF. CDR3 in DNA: TGTGCCAGCAGCTTATACACTAGCGGGAACTATGAGCAGTTCTTC.

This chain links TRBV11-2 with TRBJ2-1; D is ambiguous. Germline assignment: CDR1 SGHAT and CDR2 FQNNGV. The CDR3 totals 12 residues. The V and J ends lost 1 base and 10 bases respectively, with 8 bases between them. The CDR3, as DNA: TGTGCCAGCAGCTTAGCCTCGCGGGAGCAGTTCTTC. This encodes CASSLASREQFF.

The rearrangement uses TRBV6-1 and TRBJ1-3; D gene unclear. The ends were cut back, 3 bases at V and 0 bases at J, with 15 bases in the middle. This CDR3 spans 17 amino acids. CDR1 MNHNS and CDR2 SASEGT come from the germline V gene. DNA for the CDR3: TGTGCCAGCAGTGAGGTGGGGAGTTTCTACTCTGGAAACACCATATATTTT. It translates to CASSEVGSFYSGNTIYF.

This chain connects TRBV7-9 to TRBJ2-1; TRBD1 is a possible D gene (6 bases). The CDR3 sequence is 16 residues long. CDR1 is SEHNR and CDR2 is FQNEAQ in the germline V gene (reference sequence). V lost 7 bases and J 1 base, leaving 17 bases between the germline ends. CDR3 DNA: TGTGCCAGCACCCCTCCGACAGGCCGATCCTACAATGAGCAGTTCTTC. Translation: CASTPPTGRSYNEQFF.

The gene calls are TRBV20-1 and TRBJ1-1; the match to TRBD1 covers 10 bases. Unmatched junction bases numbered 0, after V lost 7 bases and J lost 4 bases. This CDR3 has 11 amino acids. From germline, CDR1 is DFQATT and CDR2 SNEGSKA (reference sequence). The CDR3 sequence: CSGDRGTEAFF. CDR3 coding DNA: TGCAGTGGGGACAGGGGCACTGAAGCTTTCTTT.

CDR3 DNA: TGTGCCAGCAGCCCGGGACAGGGGGCATCATCTACTAACACTGAAGCTTTCTTT. The encoded protein is CASSPGQGASSTNTEAFF. The V gene is TRBV7-9, the J gene TRBJ1-1; 12 positions agree with TRBD1. The CDR3 extends over 18 amino acids. From germline, CDR1 is SEHNR and CDR2 FQNEAQ (reference sequence). V lost 5 bases to trimming and J lost 2 bases; unmatched junction nucleotides: 12.

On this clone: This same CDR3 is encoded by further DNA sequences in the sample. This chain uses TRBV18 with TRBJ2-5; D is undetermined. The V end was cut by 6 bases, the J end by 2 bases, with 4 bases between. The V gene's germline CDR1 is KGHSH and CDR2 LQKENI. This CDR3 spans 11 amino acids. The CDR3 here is CASSQQETQYF. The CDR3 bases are TGTGCCAGCTCCCAACAAGAGACCCAGTACTTC.

The CDR3: CASSHRELLGEQYF. CDR3 bases: TGTGCCAGCAGTCACAGGGAGCTCCTTGGCGAGCAGTACTTC. The chain employs TRBV3-1 (or the pseudogene TRBV3-2) and TRBJ2-7, with a possible D match to TRBD1 (6 bases). The CDR3 is 14 amino acids. V was trimmed by 6 bases and J by 6 bases, leaving 18 bases between them. Per the germline V gene, CDR1 is LGHDT and CDR2 is YNNKEL (reference sequence).

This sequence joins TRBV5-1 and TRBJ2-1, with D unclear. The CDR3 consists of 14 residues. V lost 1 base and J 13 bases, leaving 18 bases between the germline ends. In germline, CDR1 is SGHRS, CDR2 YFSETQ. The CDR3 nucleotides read TGCGCCAGCAGCTTGTTCACCTTGTCGAGCCCACAGTTCTTC. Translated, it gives CASSLFTLSSPQFF.

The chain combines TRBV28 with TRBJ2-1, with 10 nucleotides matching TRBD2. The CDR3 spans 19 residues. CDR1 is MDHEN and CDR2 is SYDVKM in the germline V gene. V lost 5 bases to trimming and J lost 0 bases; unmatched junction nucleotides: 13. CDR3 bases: TGTGCCAGCAGTAGTATGAGCGGGAGGGGGCAAAGCTCCTACAATGAGCAGTTCTTC. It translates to CASSSMSGRGQSSYNEQFF.

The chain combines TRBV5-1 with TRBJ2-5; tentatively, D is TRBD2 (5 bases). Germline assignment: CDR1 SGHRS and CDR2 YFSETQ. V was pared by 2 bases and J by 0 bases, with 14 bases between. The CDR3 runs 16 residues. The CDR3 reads CASSLGLAVYQETQYF. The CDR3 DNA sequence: TGCGCCAGCAGCTTAGGGCTAGCCGTGTACCAAGAGACCCAGTACTTC.

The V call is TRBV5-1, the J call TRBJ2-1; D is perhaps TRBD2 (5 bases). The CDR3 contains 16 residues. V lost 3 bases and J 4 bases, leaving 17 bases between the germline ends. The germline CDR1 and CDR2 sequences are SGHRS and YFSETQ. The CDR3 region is CASSSGGHTLYNEQFF. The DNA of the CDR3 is TGCGCCAGCAGCTCCGGCGGGCACACCCTGTACAATGAGCAGTTCTTC.

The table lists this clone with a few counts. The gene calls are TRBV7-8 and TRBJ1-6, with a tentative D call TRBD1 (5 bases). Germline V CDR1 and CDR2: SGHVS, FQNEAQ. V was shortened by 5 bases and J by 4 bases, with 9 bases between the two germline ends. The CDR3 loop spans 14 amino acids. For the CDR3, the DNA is TGTGCCAGCAGCACCGACAGATATAATTCACCCCTCCACTTT. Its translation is CASSTDRYNSPLHF.

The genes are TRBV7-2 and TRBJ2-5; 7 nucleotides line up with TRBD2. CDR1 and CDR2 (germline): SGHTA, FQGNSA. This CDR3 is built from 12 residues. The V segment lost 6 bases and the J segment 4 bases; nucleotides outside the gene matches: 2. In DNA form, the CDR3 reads TGTGCCAGCAGTGGGGGGGGAGAGACCCAGTACTTC. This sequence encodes CASSGGGETQYF.

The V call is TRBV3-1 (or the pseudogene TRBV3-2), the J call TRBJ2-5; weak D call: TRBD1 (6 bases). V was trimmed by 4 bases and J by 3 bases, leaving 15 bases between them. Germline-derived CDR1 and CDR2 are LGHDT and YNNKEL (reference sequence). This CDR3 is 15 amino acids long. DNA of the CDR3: TGTGCCAGCAGCCCCCTGGGGGCTGTAAAAGAGACCCAGTACTTC. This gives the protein CASSPLGAVKETQYF.